Only a few counts were recorded for the clone carrying this T cell receptor beta chain. Antigen: not known. The data stem from a study of T cells in Graves' hyperthyroidism and ophthalmopathy. Absent ophthalmopathy progression within 18 months defined stable Graves' hyperthyroidism. Study observations and caveats: Expanded thyroid clonotypes (above 0.001) were mostly also found in blood.

Amplified TCR beta CDR3 regions derived from RNA transcripts. HTBI primers drove first-round RT-PCR of the TCR CDR3. TCRdb ran MiXCR on the multiplex PCR reads and lists one entry per CDR3 protein. The sample lists roughly 380,000 distinct CDR3 sequences; around 14% were seen once. Trimming shortened V by 3 bases and J by 6 bases, and 12 bases separated the two germline ends. Germline V gene sequence: CDR1 MNHEY, CDR2 SMNVEV (reference sequence). The length of the CDR3 is 14 residues. The source material was blood. The V call is TRBV27, the J call TRBJ1-5, with D possibly TRBD1 on 5 matching bases. The TCR comes from a woman in her sixties with Graves' hyperthyroidism. DNA for the CDR3: TGTGCCAGCAGTTTCGGGGGAGGGGTTCAGCCCCAGCATTTT. Its translation: CASSFGGGVQPQHF.